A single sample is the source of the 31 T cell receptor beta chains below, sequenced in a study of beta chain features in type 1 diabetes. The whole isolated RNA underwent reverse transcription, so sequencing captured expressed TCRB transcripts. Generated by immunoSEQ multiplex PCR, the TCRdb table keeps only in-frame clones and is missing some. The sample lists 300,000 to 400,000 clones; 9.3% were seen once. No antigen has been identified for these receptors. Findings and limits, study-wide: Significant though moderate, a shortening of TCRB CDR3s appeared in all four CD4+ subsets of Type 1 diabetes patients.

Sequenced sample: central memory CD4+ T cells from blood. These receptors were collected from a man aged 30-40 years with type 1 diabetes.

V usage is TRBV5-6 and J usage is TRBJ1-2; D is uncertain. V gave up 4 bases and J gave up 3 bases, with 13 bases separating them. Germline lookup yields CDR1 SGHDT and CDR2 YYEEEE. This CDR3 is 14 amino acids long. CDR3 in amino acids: CASSKLEVDYGYTF. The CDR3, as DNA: TGTGCCAGCAGCAAACTGGAGGTAGACTATGGCTACACCTTC.

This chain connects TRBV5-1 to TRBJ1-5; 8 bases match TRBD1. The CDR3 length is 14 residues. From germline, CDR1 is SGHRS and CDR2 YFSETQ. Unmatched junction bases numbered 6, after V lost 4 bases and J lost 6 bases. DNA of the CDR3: TGCGCCAGCAGCCAGGGGACAGGCGGTCAGCCCCAGCATTTT. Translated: CASSQGTGGQPQHF.

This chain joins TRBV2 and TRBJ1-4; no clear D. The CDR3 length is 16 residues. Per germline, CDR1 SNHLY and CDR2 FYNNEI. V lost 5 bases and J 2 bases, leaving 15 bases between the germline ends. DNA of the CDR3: TGTGCCAGCAGTCCCCCGTATACGGGGACTAATGAAAAACTGTTTTTT. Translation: CASSPPYTGTNEKLFF.

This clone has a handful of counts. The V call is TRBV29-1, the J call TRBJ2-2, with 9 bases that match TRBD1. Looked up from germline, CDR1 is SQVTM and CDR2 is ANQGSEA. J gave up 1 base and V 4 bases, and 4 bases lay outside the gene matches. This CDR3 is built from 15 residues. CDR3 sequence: CSVGGQGRNTGELFF. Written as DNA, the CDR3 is TGCAGCGTTGGAGGACAGGGGCGGAACACCGGGGAGCTGTTTTTT.

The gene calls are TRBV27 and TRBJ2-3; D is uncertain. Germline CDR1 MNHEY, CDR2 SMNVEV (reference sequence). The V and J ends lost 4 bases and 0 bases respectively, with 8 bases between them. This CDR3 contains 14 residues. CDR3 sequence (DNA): TGTGCCAGCAGTTATGGGGTGAGCACAGATACGCAGTATTTT. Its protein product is CASSYGVSTDTQYF.

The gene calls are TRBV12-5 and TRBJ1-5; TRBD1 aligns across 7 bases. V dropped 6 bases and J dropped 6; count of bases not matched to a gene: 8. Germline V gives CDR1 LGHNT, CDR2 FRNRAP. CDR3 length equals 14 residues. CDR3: CASGPGGFFQPQHF. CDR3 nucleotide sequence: TGTGCTAGTGGCCCAGGGGGGTTCTTTCAGCCCCAGCATTTT.

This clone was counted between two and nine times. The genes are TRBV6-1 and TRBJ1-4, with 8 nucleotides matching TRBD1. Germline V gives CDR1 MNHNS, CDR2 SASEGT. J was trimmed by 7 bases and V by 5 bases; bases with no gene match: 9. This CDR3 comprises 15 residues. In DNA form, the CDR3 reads TGTGCCAGCAGTTCTCCGGACAGGGATGTTGAAAAACTGTTTTTT. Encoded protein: CASSSPDRDVEKLFF.

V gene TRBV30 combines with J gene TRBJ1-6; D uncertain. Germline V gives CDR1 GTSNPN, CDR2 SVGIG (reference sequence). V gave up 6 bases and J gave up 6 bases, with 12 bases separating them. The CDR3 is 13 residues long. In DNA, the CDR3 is TGTGCCTGCAACGGGCCCCTTAATTCACCCCTCCACTTT. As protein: CACNGPLNSPLHF.

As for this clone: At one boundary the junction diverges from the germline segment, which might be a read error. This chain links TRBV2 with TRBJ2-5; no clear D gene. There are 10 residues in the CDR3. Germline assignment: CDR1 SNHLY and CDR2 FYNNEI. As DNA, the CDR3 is TGTGCCAGCAGTGGCCCTCGCTTGGACTTC. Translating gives CASSGPRLDF.

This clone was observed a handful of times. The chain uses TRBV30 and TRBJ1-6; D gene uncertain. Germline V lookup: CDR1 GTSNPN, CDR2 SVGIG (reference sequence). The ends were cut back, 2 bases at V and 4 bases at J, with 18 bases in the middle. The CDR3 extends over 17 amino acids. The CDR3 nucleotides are TGTGCCTGGAGTTGGGGTGCCGCGGATCTATATAATTCACCCCTCCACTTT. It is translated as CAWSWGAADLYNSPLHF.

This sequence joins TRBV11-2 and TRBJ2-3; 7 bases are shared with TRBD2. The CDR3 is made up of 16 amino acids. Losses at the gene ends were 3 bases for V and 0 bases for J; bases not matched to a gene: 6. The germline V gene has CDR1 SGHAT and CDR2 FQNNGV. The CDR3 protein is CASSLGPGLSTDTQYF. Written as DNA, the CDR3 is TGTGCCAGCAGCTTGGGGCCGGGACTAAGCACAGATACGCAGTATTTT. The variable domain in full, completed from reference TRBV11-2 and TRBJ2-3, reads EAGVAQSPRYKIIEKRQSVAFWCNPISGHATLYWYQQILGQGPKLLIQFQNNGVVDDSQLPKDRFSAERLKGVDSTLKIQPAKLEDSAVYLCASSLGPGLSTDTQYFGPGTRLTVL.

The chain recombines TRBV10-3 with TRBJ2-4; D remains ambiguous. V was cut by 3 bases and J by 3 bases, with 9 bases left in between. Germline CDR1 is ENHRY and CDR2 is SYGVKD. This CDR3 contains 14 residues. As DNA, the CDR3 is TGTGCCATCAGTGACCAGGCGAACAAAAACATTCAGTACTTC. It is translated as CAISDQANKNIQYF.

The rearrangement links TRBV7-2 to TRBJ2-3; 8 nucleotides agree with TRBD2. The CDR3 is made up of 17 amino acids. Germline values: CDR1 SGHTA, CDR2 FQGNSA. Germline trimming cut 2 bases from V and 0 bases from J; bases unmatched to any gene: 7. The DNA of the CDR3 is TGTGCCAGCAGCTTATATTCGGCGGGGGGCAGCACAGATACGCAGTATTTT. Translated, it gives CASSLYSAGGSTDTQYF.

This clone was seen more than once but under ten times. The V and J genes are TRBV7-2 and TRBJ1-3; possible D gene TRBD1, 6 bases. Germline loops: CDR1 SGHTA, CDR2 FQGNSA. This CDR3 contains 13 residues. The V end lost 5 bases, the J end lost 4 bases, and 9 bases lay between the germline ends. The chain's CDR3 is CASSGTQGNTIYF. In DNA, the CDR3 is TGTGCCAGCAGCGGGACACAAGGAAACACCATATATTTT.

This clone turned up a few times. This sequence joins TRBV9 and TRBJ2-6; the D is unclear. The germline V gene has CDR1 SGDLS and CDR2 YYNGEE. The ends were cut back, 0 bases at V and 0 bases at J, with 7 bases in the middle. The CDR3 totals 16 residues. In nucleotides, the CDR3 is TGTGCCAGCAGCGTAGTCCAGTACTCTGGGGCCAACGTCCTGACTTTC. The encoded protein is CASSVVQYSGANVLTF.

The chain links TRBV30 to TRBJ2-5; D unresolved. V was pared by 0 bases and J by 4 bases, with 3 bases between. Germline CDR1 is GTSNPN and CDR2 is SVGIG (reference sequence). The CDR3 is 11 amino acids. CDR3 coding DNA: TGTGCCTGGAGTGTTGCAGAGACCCAGTACTTC. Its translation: CAWSVAETQYF.

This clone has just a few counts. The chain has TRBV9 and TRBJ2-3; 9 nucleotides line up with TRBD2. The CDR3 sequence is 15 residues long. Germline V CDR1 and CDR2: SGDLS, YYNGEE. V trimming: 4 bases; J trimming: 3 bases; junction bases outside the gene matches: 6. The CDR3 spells CASSLAGGPTDTQYF. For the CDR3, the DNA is TGTGCCAGCAGCCTGGCGGGGGGGCCGACAGATACGCAGTATTTT.

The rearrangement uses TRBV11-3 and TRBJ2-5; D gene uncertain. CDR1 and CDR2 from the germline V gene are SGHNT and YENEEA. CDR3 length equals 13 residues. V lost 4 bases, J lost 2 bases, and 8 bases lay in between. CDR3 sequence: CASSSGSQETQYF. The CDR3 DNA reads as TGTGCCAGCAGCTCTGGCAGTCAAGAGACCCAGTACTTC.

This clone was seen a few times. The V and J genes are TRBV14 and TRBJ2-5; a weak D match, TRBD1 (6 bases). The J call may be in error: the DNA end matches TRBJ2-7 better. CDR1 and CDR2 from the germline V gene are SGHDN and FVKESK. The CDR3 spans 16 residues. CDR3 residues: CASSQPSVSGENEQYF. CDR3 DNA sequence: TGTGCCAGCAGCCAACCCTCCGTTTCAGGGGAAAACGAGCAGTACTTC.

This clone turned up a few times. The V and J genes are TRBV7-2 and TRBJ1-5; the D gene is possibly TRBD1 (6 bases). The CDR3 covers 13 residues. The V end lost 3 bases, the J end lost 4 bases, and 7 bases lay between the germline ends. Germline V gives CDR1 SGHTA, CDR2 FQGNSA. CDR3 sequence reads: CASSFGQNQPQHF. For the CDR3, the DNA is TGTGCCAGCAGCTTTGGACAGAATCAGCCCCAGCATTTT. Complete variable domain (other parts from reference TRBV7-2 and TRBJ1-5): GAGVSQSPSNKVTEKGKDVELRCDPISGHTALYWYRQSLGQGLEFLIYFQGNSAPDKSGLPSDRFSAERTGGSVSTLTIQRTQQEDSAVYLCASSFGQNQPQHFGDGTRLSIL.

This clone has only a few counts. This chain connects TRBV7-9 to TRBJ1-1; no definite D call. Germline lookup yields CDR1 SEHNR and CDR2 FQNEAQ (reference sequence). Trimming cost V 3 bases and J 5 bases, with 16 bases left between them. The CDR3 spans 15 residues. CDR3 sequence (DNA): TGTGCCAGCAGCTTCCCCCCGCCGGGTCAGACTGAAGCTTTCTTT. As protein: CASSFPPPGQTEAFF.

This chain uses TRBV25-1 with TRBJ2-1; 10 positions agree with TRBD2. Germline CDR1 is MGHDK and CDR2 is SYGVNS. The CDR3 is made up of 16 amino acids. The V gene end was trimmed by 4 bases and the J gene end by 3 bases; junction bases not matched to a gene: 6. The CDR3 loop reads CASSAPSGSFYNEQFF. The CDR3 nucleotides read TGTGCCAGCAGTGCCCCTAGCGGGAGTTTCTACAATGAGCAGTTCTTC.

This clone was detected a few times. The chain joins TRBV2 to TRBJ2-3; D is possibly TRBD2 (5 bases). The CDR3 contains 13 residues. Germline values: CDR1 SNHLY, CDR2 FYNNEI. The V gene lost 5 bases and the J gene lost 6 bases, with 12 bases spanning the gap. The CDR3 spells CASSRGPRDTQYF. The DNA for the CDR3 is TGTGCCAGCAGTCGAGGGCCAAGGGATACGCAGTATTTT.

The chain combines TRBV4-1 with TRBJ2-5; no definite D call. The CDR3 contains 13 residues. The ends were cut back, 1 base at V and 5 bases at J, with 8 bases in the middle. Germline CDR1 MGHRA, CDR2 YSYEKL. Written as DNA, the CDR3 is TGCGCCAGCAGCCAAGGAGAACTGGAGACCCAGTACTTC. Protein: CASSQGELETQYF.

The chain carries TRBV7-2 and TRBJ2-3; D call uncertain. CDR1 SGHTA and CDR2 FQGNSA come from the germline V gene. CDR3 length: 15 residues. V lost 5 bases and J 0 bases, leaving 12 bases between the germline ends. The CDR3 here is CASSPSLVSTDTQYF. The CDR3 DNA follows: TGTGCCAGCAGCCCTTCCTTAGTGAGCACAGATACGCAGTATTTT.

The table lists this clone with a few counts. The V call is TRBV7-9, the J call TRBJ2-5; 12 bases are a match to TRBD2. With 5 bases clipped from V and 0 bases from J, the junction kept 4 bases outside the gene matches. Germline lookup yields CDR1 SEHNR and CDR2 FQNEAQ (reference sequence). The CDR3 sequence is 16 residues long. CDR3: CASSPTSGGNQETQYF. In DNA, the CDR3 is TGTGCCAGCAGCCCAACTAGCGGGGGGAACCAAGAGACCCAGTACTTC.

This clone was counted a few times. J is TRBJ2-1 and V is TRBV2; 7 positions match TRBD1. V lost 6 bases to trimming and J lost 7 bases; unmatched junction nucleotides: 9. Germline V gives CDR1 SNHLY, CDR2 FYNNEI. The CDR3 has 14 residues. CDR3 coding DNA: TGTGCCAGCAGAGCCGGGACAGACCAAAATGAGCAGTTCTTC. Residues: CASRAGTDQNEQFF.

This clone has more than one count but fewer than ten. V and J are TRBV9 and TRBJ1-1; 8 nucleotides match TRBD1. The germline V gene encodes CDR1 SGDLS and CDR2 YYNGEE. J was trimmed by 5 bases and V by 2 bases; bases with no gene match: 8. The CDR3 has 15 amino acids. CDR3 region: CASSVDGQGKTEAFF. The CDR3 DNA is TGTGCCAGCAGCGTTGATGGACAGGGTAAAACTGAAGCTTTCTTT.

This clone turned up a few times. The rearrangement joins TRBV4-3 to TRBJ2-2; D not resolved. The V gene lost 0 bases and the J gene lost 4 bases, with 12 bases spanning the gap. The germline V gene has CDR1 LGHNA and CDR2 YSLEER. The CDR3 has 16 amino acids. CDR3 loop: CASSQEPSVATGELFF. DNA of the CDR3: TGCGCCAGCAGCCAAGAACCCTCAGTAGCCACCGGGGAGCTGTTTTTT.

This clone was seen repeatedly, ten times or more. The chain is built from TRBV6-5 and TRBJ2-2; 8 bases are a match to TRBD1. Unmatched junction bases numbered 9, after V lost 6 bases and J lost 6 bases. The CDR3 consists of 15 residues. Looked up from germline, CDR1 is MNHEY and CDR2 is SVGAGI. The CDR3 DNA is TGTGCCAGCAGACCGAGGACAGGGCGGTCCGGGGAGCTGTTTTTT. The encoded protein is CASRPRTGRSGELFF.

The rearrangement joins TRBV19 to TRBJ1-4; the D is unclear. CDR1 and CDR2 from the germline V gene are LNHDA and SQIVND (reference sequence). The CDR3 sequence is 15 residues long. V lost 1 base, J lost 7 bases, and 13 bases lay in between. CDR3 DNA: TGTGCCAGTAGTATAGTGAACGGAAACGGTGAAAAACTGTTTTTT. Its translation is CASSIVNGNGEKLFF.